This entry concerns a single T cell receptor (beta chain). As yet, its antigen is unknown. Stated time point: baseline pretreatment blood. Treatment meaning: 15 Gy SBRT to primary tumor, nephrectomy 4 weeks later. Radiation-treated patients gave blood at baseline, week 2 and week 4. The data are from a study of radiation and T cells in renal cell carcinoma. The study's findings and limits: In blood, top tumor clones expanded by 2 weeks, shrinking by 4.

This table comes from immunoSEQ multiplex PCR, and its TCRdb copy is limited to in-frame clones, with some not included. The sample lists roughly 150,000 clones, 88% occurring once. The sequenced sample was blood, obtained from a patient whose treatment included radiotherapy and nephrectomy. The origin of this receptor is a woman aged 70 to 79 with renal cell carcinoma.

The CDR3 DNA follows: TGTGCCAGCAGCCGAAAGACGGACACCGGGGAGCTGTTTTTT. Translated: CASSRKTDTGELFF. The V gene is TRBV6-5, the J gene TRBJ2-2; no clear D. Germline V gene lookup returns CDR1 MNHEY and CDR2 SVGAGI. V gave up 6 bases and J gave up 3 bases, with 11 bases separating them. This CDR3 spans 14 amino acids.